Listed below are T cell receptor beta chains from one sample, sequenced in a study of T cell repertoires in cytomegalovirus infection. Using its own MiXCR run on the reads, TCRdb lists one record per CDR3 protein. This table has over 100,000 distinct CDR3 sequences, over 9% appearing once. Antigens for these TCRs are unknown. The material sequenced was PBMCs, sequenced either directly or after in vitro stimulation (not recorded which). The receptors were sampled from a human donor in good health (CMV status not recorded). Some clones in this sample may be carry-over from other donors' samples. The CDR3 runs from the conserved cysteine through the conserved F or W. The D gene is left open where the match is weak. Rows give clone size only sometimes, using once, few, many, or a class for an expanded clone.

v_gene: TRBV30
j_gene: TRBJ1-2
len: 16
d_gene: NA
abundance: many
CDR3aa: CAWSKTGIQFERGYTF
CDR3nt: TGTGCCTGGAGTAAAACCGGGATCCAATTTGAGCGGGGCTACACCTTC

v_gene: TRBV19
j_gene: TRBJ2-3
len: 13
d_gene: NA
abundance: few
CDR3aa: CASRWGSTDTQYF
CDR3nt: TGTGCCAGTAGGTGGGGATCCACAGATACGCAGTATTTT

v_gene: TRBV20-1
j_gene: TRBJ2-7
len: 11
d_gene: NA
abundance: few
CDR3aa: CSFLRAAEQYF
CDR3nt: TGCAGTTTCCTTAGGGCCGCCGAGCAGTACTTC

v_gene: TRBV27
j_gene: TRBJ2-1
len: 15
d_gene: TRBD2
abundance: NA
CDR3aa: CASSAGLAGGNEQFF
CDR3nt: TGTGCCAGCAGTGCGGGACTAGCGGGGGGCAATGAGCAGTTCTTC

v_gene: TRBV23-1
j_gene: TRBJ2-6
len: 16
d_gene: NA
abundance: few
CDR3aa: CASSHHLISRANVLTF
CDR3nt: TGCGCCAGCAGTCACCACCTAATATCCAGGGCCAACGTCCTGACTTTC

v_gene: TRBV6-6
j_gene: TRBJ2-5
len: 15
d_gene: NA
abundance: many
CDR3aa: CASSPGARGQETQYF
CDR3nt: TGTGCCAGCAGCCCGGGGGCCCGGGGCCAAGAGACCCAGTACTTC

v_gene: TRBV12-3/TRBV12-4
j_gene: TRBJ2-2
len: 15
d_gene: NA
abundance: many
CDR3aa: CASSFGRSNTGELFF
CDR3nt: TGTGCCAGCAGTTTTGGCAGGTCGAACACCGGGGAGCTGTTTTTT

v_gene: TRBV28
j_gene: TRBJ1-2
len: 17
d_gene: TRBD1
abundance: many
CDR3aa: CASSLLGTGFVNYGYTF
CDR3nt: TGTGCCAGCAGTTTATTAGGGACAGGCTTTGTAAACTATGGCTACACCTTC

v_gene: TRBV7-8
j_gene: TRBJ2-1
len: 16
d_gene: TRBD2
abundance: many
CDR3aa: CASSSTPSGGYNEQFF
CDR3nt: TGTGCCAGCAGCTCCACCCCTAGCGGGGGGTACAATGAGCAGTTCTTC

v_gene: TRBV6-2/TRBV6-3
j_gene: TRBJ1-1
len: 14
d_gene: NA
abundance: many
CDR3aa: CASSSQGMNTEAFF
CDR3nt: TGTGCCAGCAGTTCCCAGGGGATGAACACTGAAGCTTTCTTT

v_gene: TRBV7-3
j_gene: TRBJ2-1
len: 16
d_gene: NA
abundance: many
CDR3aa: CASTPGTAGDTSEQFF
CDR3nt: TGTGCCAGCACCCCCGGGACGGCGGGTGACACAAGTGAGCAGTTCTTC

v_gene: TRBV7-6
j_gene: TRBJ2-5
len: 14
d_gene: NA
abundance: many
CDR3aa: CASSPFMYQETQYF
CDR3nt: TGTGCCAGCAGCCCATTCATGTACCAAGAGACCCAGTACTTC

v_gene: TRBV5-6
j_gene: TRBJ2-2
len: 17
d_gene: TRBD2
abundance: many
CDR3aa: CASSLGWTSGRAGELFF
CDR3nt: TGTGCCAGCAGCTTGGGCTGGACTAGCGGGAGAGCCGGGGAGCTGTTTTTT

v_gene: TRBV27
j_gene: TRBJ1-1
len: 13
d_gene: NA
abundance: NA
CDR3aa: CASRRLGSGEAFF
CDR3nt: TGTGCCAGCAGACGCCTGGGGAGCGGTGAAGCTTTCTTT

v_gene: TRBV6-6
j_gene: TRBJ2-1
len: 15
d_gene: NA
abundance: NA
CDR3aa: CASSYEGGKYNEQFF
CDR3nt: TGTGCCAGCAGTTACGAGGGGGGGAAATACAATGAGCAGTTCTTC

v_gene: TRBV12-3/TRBV12-4
j_gene: TRBJ2-4
len: 14
d_gene: NA
abundance: few
CDR3aa: CASSPASIKNIQYF
CDR3nt: TGTGCCAGCAGTCCCGCTTCGATCAAAAACATTCAGTACTTC

v_gene: TRBV7-9
j_gene: TRBJ2-4
len: 16
d_gene: NA
abundance: many
CDR3aa: CASSLALSLAKNIQYF
CDR3nt: TGTGCCAGCAGCTTAGCGCTTTCTCTAGCCAAAAACATTCAGTACTTC

v_gene: TRBV18
j_gene: TRBJ2-2
len: 14
d_gene: NA
abundance: few
CDR3aa: CASSPSQDTGELFF
CDR3nt: TGTGCCAGCTCACCATCACAGGACACCGGGGAGCTGTTTTTT

v_gene: TRBV5-1
j_gene: TRBJ1-2
len: 16
d_gene: TRBD1
abundance: NA
CDR3aa: CASSVGQIQANYGYTF
CDR3nt: TGCGCCAGCAGCGTGGGACAGATCCAAGCTAACTATGGCTACACCTTC

v_gene: TRBV11-3
j_gene: TRBJ1-2
len: 13
d_gene: TRBD1
abundance: many
CDR3aa: CASSSGTGDGYTF
CDR3nt: TGTGCCAGCAGCTCCGGGACAGGGGATGGCTACACCTTC

v_gene: TRBV28
j_gene: TRBJ2-7
len: 15
d_gene: TRBD2
abundance: many
CDR3aa: CASSLPAGGSYEQYF
CDR3nt: TGTGCCAGCAGTTTACCGGCGGGGGGCTCCTACGAGCAGTACTTC

v_gene: TRBV4-3
j_gene: TRBJ2-2
len: 16
d_gene: NA
abundance: NA
CDR3aa: CASSQDGAGRTGELFF
CDR3nt: TGCGCCAGCAGCCAAGATGGAGCGGGCCGCACCGGGGAGCTGTTTTTT

v_gene: TRBV28
j_gene: TRBJ2-7
len: 15
d_gene: TRBD2
abundance: few
CDR3aa: CASSLIRAGGPEQYF
CDR3nt: TGTGCCAGCAGTTTAATAAGGGCGGGAGGCCCCGAGCAGTACTTC

v_gene: TRBV7-2
j_gene: TRBJ1-1
len: 15
d_gene: NA
abundance: many
CDR3aa: CASSLVPLANTEAFF
CDR3nt: TGTGCCAGCAGCTTAGTCCCCCTTGCGAACACTGAAGCTTTCTTT

v_gene: TRBV28
j_gene: TRBJ2-4
len: 15
d_gene: NA
abundance: many
CDR3aa: CASSRQLGEGNIQYF
CDR3nt: TGTGCCAGCAGCCGGCAACTGGGTGAGGGAAACATTCAGTACTTC

v_gene: TRBV7-2
j_gene: TRBJ2-7
len: 15
d_gene: NA
abundance: many
CDR3aa: CASSLEQGVSYEQYF
CDR3nt: TGTGCCAGCAGCTTAGAACAGGGAGTCTCCTACGAGCAGTACTTC

v_gene: TRBV29-1
j_gene: TRBJ2-3
len: 12
d_gene: NA
abundance: many
CDR3aa: CSESDGTDTQYF
CDR3nt: TGCAGCGAATCGGACGGCACAGATACGCAGTATTTT

v_gene: TRBV6-5
j_gene: TRBJ1-1
len: 12
d_gene: NA
abundance: few
CDR3aa: CASSDGNPEAFF
CDR3nt: TGTGCCAGCAGTGACGGGAACCCTGAAGCTTTCTTT

v_gene: TRBV6-5
j_gene: TRBJ2-1
len: 15
d_gene: NA
abundance: many
CDR3aa: CASSYSGVSGNEQFF
CDR3nt: TGTGCCAGCAGTTACTCCGGGGTGAGCGGCAATGAGCAGTTCTTC

v_gene: TRBV4-2
j_gene: TRBJ2-2
len: 17
d_gene: TRBD2
abundance: NA
CDR3aa: CASSLRTSGTNTGELFF
CDR3nt: TGTGCCAGCAGCCTTCGGACTAGCGGGACGAACACCGGGGAGCTGTTTTTT

v_gene: TRBV7-9
j_gene: TRBJ2-1
len: 15
d_gene: NA
abundance: many
CDR3aa: CASSFSGTSYNEQFF
CDR3nt: TGTGCCAGCAGCTTCAGCGGTACCTCCTACAATGAGCAGTTCTTC

v_gene: TRBV7-2
j_gene: TRBJ2-7
len: 15
d_gene: TRBD2
abundance: many
CDR3aa: CASSQPLAAAGEQYF
CDR3nt: TGTGCCAGCAGCCAACCCCTAGCGGCGGCGGGGGAGCAGTACTTC

v_gene: TRBV6-2/TRBV6-3
j_gene: TRBJ2-7
len: 17
d_gene: TRBD2
abundance: NA
CDR3aa: CASSYEAGTNLFYEQYF
CDR3nt: TGTGCCAGCAGTTACGAGGCCGGGACTAACCTCTTCTACGAGCAGTACTTC

v_gene: TRBV19
j_gene: TRBJ1-2
len: 15
d_gene: TRBD1
abundance: many
CDR3aa: CASSWDRGQGYGYTF
CDR3nt: TGTGCCAGCTCCTGGGACAGGGGGCAAGGCTATGGCTACACCTTC

v_gene: TRBV5-1
j_gene: TRBJ2-1
len: 16
d_gene: TRBD2
abundance: many
CDR3aa: CASSGLAGGVHNEQFF
CDR3nt: TGCGCCAGCAGCGGGCTAGCGGGAGGTGTCCACAATGAGCAGTTCTTC

v_gene: TRBV18
j_gene: TRBJ1-1
len: 13
d_gene: NA
abundance: NA
CDR3aa: CASSSDSNTEAFF
CDR3nt: TGTGCCAGCTCATCCGATTCTAACACTGAAGCTTTCTTT

v_gene: TRBV7-9
j_gene: TRBJ1-1
len: 14
d_gene: TRBD1
abundance: many
CDR3aa: CASSLTNRGTEAFF
CDR3nt: TGTGCCAGCAGCTTAACGAACAGGGGCACTGAAGCTTTCTTT

v_gene: TRBV2
j_gene: TRBJ1-2
len: 13
d_gene: TRBD1
abundance: NA
CDR3aa: CASSEQGNYGYTF
CDR3nt: TGTGCCAGCAGCGAACAGGGGAACTATGGCTACACCTTC

v_gene: TRBV30
j_gene: TRBJ1-1
len: 14
d_gene: NA
abundance: NA
CDR3aa: CAWSVPGANTEAFF
CDR3nt: TGTGCCTGGAGTGTACCGGGAGCCAACACTGAAGCTTTCTTT

v_gene: TRBV6-2/TRBV6-3
j_gene: TRBJ1-2
len: 14
d_gene: TRBD1
abundance: few
CDR3aa: CASRPQGAPYGYTF
CDR3nt: TGTGCCAGCAGACCACAGGGGGCCCCCTATGGCTACACCTTC

v_gene: TRBV5-6
j_gene: TRBJ2-1
len: 15
d_gene: TRBD2
abundance: NA
CDR3aa: CASSFIAGVVNEQSF
CDR3nt: TGTGCCAGCAGCTTTATAGCGGGAGTGGTCAATGAGCAGTCCTTC